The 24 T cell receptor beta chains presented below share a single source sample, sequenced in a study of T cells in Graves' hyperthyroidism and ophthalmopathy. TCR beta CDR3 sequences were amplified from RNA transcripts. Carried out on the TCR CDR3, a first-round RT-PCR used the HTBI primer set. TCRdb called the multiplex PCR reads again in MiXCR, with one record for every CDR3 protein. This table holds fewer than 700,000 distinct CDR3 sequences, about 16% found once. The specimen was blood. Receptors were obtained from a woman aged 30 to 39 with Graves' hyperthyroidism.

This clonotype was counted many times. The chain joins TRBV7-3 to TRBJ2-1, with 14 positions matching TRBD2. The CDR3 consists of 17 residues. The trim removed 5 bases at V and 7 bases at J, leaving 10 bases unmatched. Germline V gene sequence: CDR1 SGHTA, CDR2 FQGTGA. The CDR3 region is CASSPGRGLAGENEQFF. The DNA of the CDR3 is TGTGCCAGCAGCCCCGGCCGGGGACTAGCGGGAGAGAATGAGCAGTTCTTC.

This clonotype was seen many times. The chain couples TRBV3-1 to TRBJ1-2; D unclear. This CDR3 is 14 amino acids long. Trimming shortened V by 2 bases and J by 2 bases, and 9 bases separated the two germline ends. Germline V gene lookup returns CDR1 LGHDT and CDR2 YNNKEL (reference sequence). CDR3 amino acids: CASSQYQQNYGYTF. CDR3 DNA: TGTGCCAGCAGCCAATACCAGCAGAACTATGGCTACACCTTC.

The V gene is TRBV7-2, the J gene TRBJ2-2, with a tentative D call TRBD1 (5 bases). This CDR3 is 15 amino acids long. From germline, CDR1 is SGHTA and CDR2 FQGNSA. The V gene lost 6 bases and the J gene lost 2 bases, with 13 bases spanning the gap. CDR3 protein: CASRSGMGNTGELFF. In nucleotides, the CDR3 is TGTGCCAGCAGATCAGGGATGGGAAACACCGGGGAGCTGTTTTTT.

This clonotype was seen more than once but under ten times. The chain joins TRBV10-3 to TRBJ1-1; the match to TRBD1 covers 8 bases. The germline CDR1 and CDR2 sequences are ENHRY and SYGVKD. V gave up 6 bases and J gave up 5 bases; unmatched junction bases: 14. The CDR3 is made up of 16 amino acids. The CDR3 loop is CAISPRPGGAGTEAFF. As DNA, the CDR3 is TGTGCCATCAGCCCCCGACCAGGGGGCGCGGGTACTGAAGCTTTCTTT.

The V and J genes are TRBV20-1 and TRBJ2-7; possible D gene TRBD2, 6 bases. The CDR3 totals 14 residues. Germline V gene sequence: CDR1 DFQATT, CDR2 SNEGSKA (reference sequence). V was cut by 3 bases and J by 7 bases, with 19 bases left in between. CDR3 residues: CSASPDGGSREQYF. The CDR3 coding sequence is TGCAGTGCTAGCCCTGACGGGGGTTCACGGGAGCAGTACTTC.

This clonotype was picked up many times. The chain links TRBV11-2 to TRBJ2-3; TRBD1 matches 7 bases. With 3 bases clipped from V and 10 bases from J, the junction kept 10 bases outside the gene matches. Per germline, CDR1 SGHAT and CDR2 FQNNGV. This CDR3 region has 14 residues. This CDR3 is CASSFGFTGAAQYF. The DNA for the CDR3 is TGTGCCAGCAGCTTTGGCTTCACAGGGGCAGCGCAGTATTTT.

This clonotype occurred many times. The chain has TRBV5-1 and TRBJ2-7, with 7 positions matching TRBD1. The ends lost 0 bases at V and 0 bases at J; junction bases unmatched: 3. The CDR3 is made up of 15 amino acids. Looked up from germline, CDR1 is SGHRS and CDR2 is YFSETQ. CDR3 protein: CASSLDGTASYEQYF. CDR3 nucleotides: TGCGCCAGCAGCTTGGACGGGACAGCCTCCTACGAGCAGTACTTC.

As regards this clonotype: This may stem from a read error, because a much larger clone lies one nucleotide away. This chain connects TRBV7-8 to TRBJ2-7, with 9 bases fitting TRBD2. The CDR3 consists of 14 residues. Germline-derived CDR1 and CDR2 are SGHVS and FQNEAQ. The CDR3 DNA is TGTGCCGGCAGAATAGCGGGAGATACCTACGAGCAGTACTTC. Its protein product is CAGRIAGDTYEQYF.

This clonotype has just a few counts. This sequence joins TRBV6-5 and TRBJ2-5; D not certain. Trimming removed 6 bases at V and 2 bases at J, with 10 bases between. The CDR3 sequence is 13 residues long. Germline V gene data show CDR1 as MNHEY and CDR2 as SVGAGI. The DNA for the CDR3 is TGTGCCAGCAGGTTAGGCAGACAAGAGACCCAGTACTTC. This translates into CASRLGRQETQYF.

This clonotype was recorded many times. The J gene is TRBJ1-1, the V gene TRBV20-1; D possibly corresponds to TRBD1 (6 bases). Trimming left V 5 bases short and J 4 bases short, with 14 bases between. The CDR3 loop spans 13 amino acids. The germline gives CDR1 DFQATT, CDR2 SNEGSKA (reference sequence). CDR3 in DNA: TGCAGTGCTCCCCTGACAGGAGCCACTGAAGCTTTCTTT. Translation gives CSAPLTGATEAFF.

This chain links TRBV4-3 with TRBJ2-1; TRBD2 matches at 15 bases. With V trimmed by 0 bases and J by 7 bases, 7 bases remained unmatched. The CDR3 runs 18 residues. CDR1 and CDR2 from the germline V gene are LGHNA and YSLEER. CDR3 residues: CASSQDLGLAGGRNEQFF. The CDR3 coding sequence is TGCGCCAGCAGCCAAGATCTTGGACTAGCGGGAGGGCGGAATGAGCAGTTCTTC.

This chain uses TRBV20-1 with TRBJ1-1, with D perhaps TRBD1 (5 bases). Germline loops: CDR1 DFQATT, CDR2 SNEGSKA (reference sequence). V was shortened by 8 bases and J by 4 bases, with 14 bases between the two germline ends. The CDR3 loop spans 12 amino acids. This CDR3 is CSSLRGGTEAFF. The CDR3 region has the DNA TGCAGTTCCTTACGCGGGGGCACTGAAGCTTTCTTT.

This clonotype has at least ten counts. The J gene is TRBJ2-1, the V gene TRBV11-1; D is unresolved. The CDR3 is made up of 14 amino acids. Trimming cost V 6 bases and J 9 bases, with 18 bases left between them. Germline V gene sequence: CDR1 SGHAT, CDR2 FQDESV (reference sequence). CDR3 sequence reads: CASRSGGEVGEQFF. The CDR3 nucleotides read TGTGCCAGCAGGAGTGGCGGAGAAGTGGGTGAGCAGTTCTTC.

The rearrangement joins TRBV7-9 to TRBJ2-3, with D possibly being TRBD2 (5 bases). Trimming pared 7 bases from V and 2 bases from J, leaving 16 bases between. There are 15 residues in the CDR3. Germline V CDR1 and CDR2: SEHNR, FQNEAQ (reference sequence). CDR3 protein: CASTPGAGPTDTQYF. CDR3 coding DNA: TGTGCCAGCACCCCGGGCGCGGGTCCCACAGATACGCAGTATTTT.

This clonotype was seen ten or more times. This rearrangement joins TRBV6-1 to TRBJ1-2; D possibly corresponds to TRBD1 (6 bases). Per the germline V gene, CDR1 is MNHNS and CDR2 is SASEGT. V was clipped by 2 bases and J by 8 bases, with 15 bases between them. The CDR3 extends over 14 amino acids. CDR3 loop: CASSELGRGGGYTF. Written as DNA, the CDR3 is TGTGCCAGCAGTGAATTGGGCAGGGGAGGCGGCTACACCTTC.

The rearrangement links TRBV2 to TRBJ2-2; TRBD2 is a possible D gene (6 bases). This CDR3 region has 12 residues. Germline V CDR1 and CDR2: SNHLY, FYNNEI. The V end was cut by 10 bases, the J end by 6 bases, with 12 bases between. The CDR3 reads CATRSGSGELFF. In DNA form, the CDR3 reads TGTGCCACCAGAAGCGGGTCCGGGGAGCTGTTTTTT.

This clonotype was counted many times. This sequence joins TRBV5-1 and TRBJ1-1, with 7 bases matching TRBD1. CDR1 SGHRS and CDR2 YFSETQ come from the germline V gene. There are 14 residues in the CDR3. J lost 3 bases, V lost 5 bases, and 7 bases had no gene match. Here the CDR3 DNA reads TGCGCCAGCAGGAGGGGGCTTACGGACACTGAAGCTTTCTTT. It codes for CASRRGLTDTEAFF. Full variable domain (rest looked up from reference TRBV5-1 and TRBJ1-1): KAGVTQTPRYLIKTRGQQVTLSCSPISGHRSVSWYQQTPGQGLQFLFEYFSETQRNKGNFPGRFSGRQFSNSRSEMNVSTLELGDSALYLCASRRGLTDTEAFFGQGTRLTVV.

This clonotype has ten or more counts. The CDR3 coding sequence is TGTGCCAGCAGTGTACCAGGGAGTGATCAGCCCCAGCATTTT. Translating gives CASSVPGSDQPQHF. The J gene is TRBJ1-5, the V gene TRBV2; TRBD1 is a possible D gene (5 bases). The length of the CDR3 is 14 residues. V was shortened by 4 bases and J by 5 bases, with 12 bases between the two germline ends. CDR1 is SNHLY and CDR2 is FYNNEI in the germline V gene.

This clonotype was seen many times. The CDR3, as DNA: TGCAGTGCTACTGTTAGCAATCAGCCCCAGCATTTT. Residues: CSATVSNQPQHF. The V gene is TRBV20-1, the J gene TRBJ1-5, with D unclear. V gave up 4 bases and J gave up 0 bases, with 4 bases separating them. This CDR3 has 12 amino acids. Germline CDR1 reads DFQATT; CDR2 reads SNEGSKA (reference sequence).

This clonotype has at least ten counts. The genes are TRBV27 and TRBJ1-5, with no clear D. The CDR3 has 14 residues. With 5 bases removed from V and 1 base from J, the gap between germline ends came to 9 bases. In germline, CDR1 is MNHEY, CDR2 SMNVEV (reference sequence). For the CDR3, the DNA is TGTGCCAGCAGTCTACACGCGAGCAATCAGCCCCAGCATTTT. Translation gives CASSLHASNQPQHF.

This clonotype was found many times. CDR3 sequence: CASSSDTQETQYF. CDR3 DNA sequence: TGTGCCAGCAGTTCCGACACCCAAGAGACCCAGTACTTC. The rearrangement links TRBV12-3 or TRBV12-4 to TRBJ2-5; D is uncertain. V lost 4 bases and J 1 base, leaving 7 bases between the germline ends. The CDR3 covers 13 residues.

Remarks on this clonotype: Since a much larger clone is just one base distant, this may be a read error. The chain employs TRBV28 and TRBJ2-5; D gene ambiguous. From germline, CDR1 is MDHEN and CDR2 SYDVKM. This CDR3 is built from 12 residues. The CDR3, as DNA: TGTGCCAGCAGTAATTATCAAGAGACCCAGCACTTC. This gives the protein CASSNYQETQHF.

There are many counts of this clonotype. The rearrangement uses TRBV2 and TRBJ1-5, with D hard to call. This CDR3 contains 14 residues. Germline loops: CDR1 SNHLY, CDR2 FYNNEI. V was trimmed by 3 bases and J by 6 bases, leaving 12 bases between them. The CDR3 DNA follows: TGTGCCAGCAGTGAGGACCCGCAGGTTCAGCCCCAGCATTTT. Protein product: CASSEDPQVQPQHF.

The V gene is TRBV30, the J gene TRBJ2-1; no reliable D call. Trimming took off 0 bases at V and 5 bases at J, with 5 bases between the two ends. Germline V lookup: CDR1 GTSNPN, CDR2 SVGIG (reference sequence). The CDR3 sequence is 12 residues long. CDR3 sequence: CAWSVHDNEQFF. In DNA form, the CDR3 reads TGTGCCTGGAGTGTACACGACAATGAGCAGTTCTTC.